This T cell receptor (beta chain) is drawn from a study of blood T cell repertoires in COVID-19. Turning to the study itself: The United States, Italy and Spain provided the acute and convalescent COVID-19 samples. PBMCs, B-cell-depleted T cells, or T cells were the source of the cDNA or gDNA that made up the material.

As handled by the study authors: Reference gene primer amplification gave estimated nucleated cell counts. Generated by immunoSEQ multiplex PCR, the TCRdb table keeps only in-frame clones and is missing some. Clonal size and the V and J genes are those of that table, whereas D and trimming came from the DNA. In the table there are approximately 190,000 clones, 80% to 90% of which are singletons. With 4 bases removed from V and 5 bases from J, the gap between germline ends came to 11 bases. The CDR3 is 13 amino acids. Germline lookup yields CDR1 KGHDR and CDR2 SFDVKD. The specimen was peripheral blood. The chain joins TRBV24-1 to TRBJ2-7; perhaps TRBD2 as D (5 bases). This TCR was sampled from a man aged 25 to 40 with active or convalescent COVID-19. The CDR3 here is CATSDLDGDEQYF. CDR3 nucleotides: TGTGCCACCAGTGACCTGGACGGGGACGAGCAGTACTTC.